This T cell receptor beta chain was retrieved from a study of blood T cells in healthy people across ages (dated by TCRdb to 2015 to 2017). Turning to the overall study: In model experiments, template switching captured roughly one uniquely barcoded TCR beta cDNA molecule for every two T cells. Four age groups were formed from the donors: young (average around 15 years), middle-aged (around 40), aged (62) and long-lived (roughly 81). The study analyzed two additional independent replicas of 1 million unique cDNA reads from the same blood draw for two donors, one aged 18 to 30 and one aged 80 or older. Donors of different ages were randomly distributed across sequencing lanes to avoid experimental bias. To track age-related changes in TCR beta repertoire diversity, the study relied on deep sequencing normalized with unique cDNA molecular identifiers. Overall study outcomes, separate from this receptor: Compared with the aged group, the long-lived group had more naive CD4+ T cells, fewer expanded clones and increased TCR diversity, a pattern suggesting age selection. Because the CMV infection status of the donors was unknown, age-related changes in expanded clonotypes may potentially have been confounded. Total diversity estimates from one million sequenced T cells were considered lower bounds and underestimates. Conclusive comparison of naive and antigen-experienced compartments was prevented by the profiling of bulk unsorted PBMCs. Observed TCR beta diversity per million T cells fell roughly linearly with age, and a significant reduction was already apparent by age about 38. The percentage of naive T cells measured by flow cytometry correlated strongly with observed TCR beta diversity.

This clonotype came up a few times. It has no known antigen specificity. Within one base of it there is no much larger clone, and no base qualities were kept. Library preparation used 5' RACE. A second 7 to 11 cycle PCR used a sample-barcoded 5' primer and a J-beta primer mix. A template-switch 5' adaptor carrying 12 random nucleotides introduced a unique molecular identifier onto each TCR beta cDNA molecule. Each sample yielded at least 2.5 million CDR3-containing paired-end reads. All of the RNA was converted into first-strand cDNA using the Mint cDNA synthesis kit, with a TRBC-specific oligonucleotide serving as the primer. Following uracil-DNA glycosylase treatment, a first 18-cycle PCR with universal primers M1SS and BC2_uni_R was performed on all cDNA. The authors' analysis ran thus. For normalization, 1 million high-quality reads were randomly selected from each sample, with every read carrying a distinct molecular identifier. Instead of being binned into consensus sequences, reads with shared molecular identifiers were discarded. MiTCR, run with a Q25 quality threshold and the strictest error-elimination algorithm, handled CDR3 identification, clonotype clustering and error correction. A nonparametric unseen species model with Euler transformation was used to estimate lower-bound total TCR beta diversity. TCRdb handled the public reads itself, with Q25 trimming in fastp and clone calling in MiXCR, and kept productive beta chains. CDR3 protein sequences are deduplicated, and each keeps its most common genes and DNA. These V and J calls rely on TCRdb rather than the paper's analysis. In all, the sample holds around 1,800,000 distinct CDR3 sequences, and around 42% of those were seen once. The ten largest make up 20% to 25% of the sample.

Systemically healthy Caucasian individuals from Russia, 39 in total and aged about 6 to 100 years, were included as donors. Ten milliliters of peripheral blood were drawn from each donor into EDTA-treated Vacutainer tubes. Ficoll-Paque density-gradient centrifugation was used to isolate PBMCs, with at least 7 million obtained per sample. Total RNA was extracted from PBMCs with Trizol reagent, with at least 6 micrograms obtained per sample. The percentages of naive CD45RAhigh/CD27high T cells were determined by flow cytometry on a PBMC aliquot from every donor. Trimming leaves V shorter by 8 bases and J shorter by 5 bases, with the junction holding 10 bases beyond the gene matches. The CDR3 numbers 15 residues from cysteine through phenylalanine. CDR3 DNA only is kept here, 45 bases in frame from base 1. The germline V gene yields LGHNA for CDR1 and YSLEER for CDR2.

Material: blood. The V and J segments used are TRBV4-3 and TRBJ2-1; 9 of the junction bases match TRBD2. The origin of this receptor is a human donor in good health. For the CDR3, the sequence is CASGGLAGEDNEQFF. At the DNA level, the sequence is TGCGCCAGCGGGGGTTTAGCGGGGGAAGACAATGAGCAGTTCTTC.